The 25 T cell receptor beta chains below were found in one sample sequenced in a study of blood T cells in healthy people across ages. PCR was performed a second time for roughly 6 to 12 cycles using a sample-barcoded 5' primer and a J-beta primer mix. MiXCR, run by TCRdb on the 5' RACE reads, gives a single entry per CDR3 protein. The repertoire holds about 650,000 distinct CDR3 sequences, with approximately 52% as singletons. The specimen sequenced was blood. The receptor set was obtained from a woman aged 80 or over in good health.

This clonotype was detected ten times or more. This chain connects TRBV25-1 to TRBJ2-7, with 8 bases fitting TRBD1. This CDR3 is built from 13 residues. The germline gives CDR1 MGHDK, CDR2 SYGVNS. Trimming took 6 bases from V and 3 from J; bases not matched to a gene: 4. The CDR3 loop reads CASRRQGIYEQYF. The CDR3 region has the DNA TGTGCCAGCAGGAGACAGGGGATCTACGAGCAGTACTTC.

Concerning this clonotype: A single base separates this from a much larger clone, so it may be a read error. Lacking the conserved final phenylalanine or tryptophan, this CDR3 likely reflects a read error. The chain has TRBV5-1 and TRBJ2-7; D may be TRBD1 (5 bases). The germline gives CDR1 SGHRS, CDR2 YFSETQ. Trimming stripped 5 bases from V and 7 bases from J, with 19 bases between. The CDR3 is 14 amino acids. CDR3 sequence: CASRAVTQDGEQYS. The CDR3 DNA reads as TGCGCCAGCAGGGCAGTCACACAGGATGGGGAGCAGTACTCC.

This chain uses TRBV7-2 with TRBJ2-1; 9 bases are a match to TRBD2. The CDR3 has 15 residues. Germline loops: CDR1 SGHTA, CDR2 FQGNSA. Trimming cost V 3 bases and J 9 bases; bases outside gene matches: 9. The CDR3 here is CASSFSVAGAVEQFF. The CDR3 DNA is TGTGCCAGCAGCTTTTCGGTAGCGGGAGCCGTTGAGCAGTTCTTC.

The V and J genes are TRBV6-2 or TRBV6-3 and TRBJ2-5, with D uncertain. Near its end, the DNA agrees better with TRBJ2-7, so the J call may be wrong. This CDR3 is 13 amino acids long. The V gene's germline CDR1 is MNHEY and CDR2 SVGEGT. This CDR3 reads CASSYDQDYEQYF. CDR3 nucleotides: TGTGCCAGCAGTTATGATCAGGACTACGAGCAGTACTTC.

The V gene is TRBV3-1, the J gene TRBJ2-2; D remains ambiguous. Trimming removed 0 bases at V and 11 bases at J, with 13 bases between. The germline CDR1 and CDR2 sequences are LGHDT and YNNKEL (reference sequence). CDR3 length: 14 residues. CDR3 loop: CASSQDYSAEELFF. The CDR3 DNA is TGTGCCAGCAGCCAAGATTATTCCGCAGAAGAGCTGTTTTTT.

V gene TRBV10-3 combines with J gene TRBJ2-1; D unresolved. The CDR3 extends over 12 amino acids. Trimming left V 3 bases short and J 5 bases short, with 5 bases between. Looked up from germline, CDR1 is ENHRY and CDR2 is SYGVKD. CDR3 protein: CAISETDNEQFF. The CDR3 DNA follows: TGTGCCATCAGTGAAACGGACAATGAGCAGTTCTTC.

V gene TRBV15 combines with J gene TRBJ2-1; D is uncertain. The V end lost 5 bases, the J end lost 9 bases, and 11 bases lay between the germline ends. Looked up from germline, CDR1 is LNHNV and CDR2 is YYDKDF (reference sequence). The CDR3 is 12 residues long. For the CDR3, the DNA is TGTGCCACCAGCGACGCCCTTGGTGAGCAGTTCTTC. This codes for CATSDALGEQFF.

This clonotype was counted ten times or more. This chain links TRBV9 with TRBJ2-5; D gene ambiguous. This CDR3 spans 15 amino acids. The V end lost 2 bases, the J end lost 5 bases, and 16 bases lay between the germline ends. The germline V gene encodes CDR1 SGDLS and CDR2 YYNGEE. The CDR3: CASSVFDRVRETQYF. The CDR3 bases are TGTGCCAGCAGCGTCTTCGACCGAGTACGGGAGACCCAGTACTTC.

This clonotype came up a few times. This chain uses TRBV7-2 with TRBJ2-1; TRBD1 matches 7 bases. The CDR3 spans 15 residues. CDR1 is SGHTA, CDR2 FQGNSA, per germline. Trimming at V came to 2 bases and at J to 3 bases, leaving 4 bases not matched to a gene. The CDR3 sequence is CASSLRRQGYNEQFF. DNA for the CDR3: TGTGCCAGCAGCTTACGTAGACAGGGCTACAATGAGCAGTTCTTC.

This clonotype was recorded only once. The V and J genes are TRBV7-2 and TRBJ2-3, with 9 bases lining up with TRBD2. The CDR3 extends over 17 amino acids. Germline CDR1 and CDR2: SGHTA and FQGNSA. V dropped 1 base and J dropped 0; count of bases not matched to a gene: 5. The CDR3 nucleotides read TGTGCCAGCAGCTTAGAGCCTAGCGGGACAAGCACAGATACGCAGTATTTT. It is translated as CASSLEPSGTSTDTQYF.

A few counts support this clonotype. The chain is built from TRBV7-2 and TRBJ1-2; D may be TRBD1 (6 bases). CDR1 is SGHTA, CDR2 FQGNSA, per germline. CDR3 length: 18 amino acids. Trimming took off 1 base at V and 2 bases at J, with 20 bases between the two ends. CDR3: CASSLGGRGRRANYGYTF. The CDR3 DNA sequence: TGTGCCAGCAGCTTAGGGGGCAGGGGTCGAAGGGCGAACTATGGCTACACCTTC.

Worth noting for this clonotype: The junction departs from germline at one end; a sequencing error may be responsible. V and J are TRBV5-6 and TRBJ2-7; no definite D call. The J call could be wrong; TRBJ2-5 is a better fit for the DNA end. CDR3 size: 12 residues. Germline-derived CDR1 and CDR2 are SGHDT and YYEEEE. The CDR3 DNA is TGTGCCAACAGCTTGGCAAGGGAGACCCAGTACTTC. This translates into CANSLARETQYF.

The chain combines TRBV20-1 with TRBJ2-5; weak D call: TRBD2 (6 bases). This CDR3 is built from 13 residues. V lost 4 bases and J lost 7, with 16 bases in between. Per germline, CDR1 DFQATT and CDR2 SNEGSKA (reference sequence). The CDR3 is CSANYVQGGTQYF. The CDR3 bases are TGCAGTGCTAATTACGTTCAGGGAGGGACCCAGTACTTC.

The sample holds many counts of this clonotype. This sequence joins TRBV29-1 and TRBJ1-2, with 9 nucleotides matching TRBD1. The CDR3 consists of 13 residues. Per the germline V gene, CDR1 is SQVTM and CDR2 is ANQGSEA. V lost 8 bases, J lost 6 bases, and 10 bases stayed unmatched. CDR3 DNA sequence: TGCAGCTCCTGGACAGGGGAGGAGGATGGCTACACCTTC. Its translation: CSSWTGEEDGYTF.

This clonotype was picked up many times. The rearrangement joins TRBV6-6 to TRBJ2-3; possible D gene TRBD2, 5 bases. Germline V CDR1 and CDR2: MNHNY, SVGAGI (reference sequence). This CDR3 spans 12 amino acids. V shed 6 bases and J shed 6 bases, with 10 bases lying between them. DNA for the CDR3: TGTGCCAGCAGGGACTCCCCCGATACGCAGTATTTT. Translated: CASRDSPDTQYF.

Comment on this clonotype: A much larger clone differs by one base, so this may be a read error. The genes are TRBV29-1 and TRBJ2-3, with TRBD2 identical over 7 bases. The trim removed 6 bases at V and 6 bases at J, leaving 6 bases unmatched. Per the germline V gene, CDR1 is SQVTM and CDR2 is ANQGSEA. This CDR3 is 12 amino acids long. The CDR3 reads CSVGRAGDTQYF. The CDR3 DNA reads as TGCAGCGTAGGGAGGGCCGGGGATACGCAGTATTTT.

The chain has TRBV15 and TRBJ2-2, with D uncertain. The CDR3 extends over 16 amino acids. Germline-derived CDR1 and CDR2 are LNHNV and YYDKDF (reference sequence). V lost 0 bases, J lost 1 base, and 9 bases lay in between. CDR3 amino acids: CATSRDRSLNTGELFF. CDR3 nucleotides: TGTGCCACCAGCAGAGACCGCTCCCTGAACACCGGGGAGCTGTTTTTT.

The J gene is TRBJ2-2, the V gene TRBV12-3 or TRBV12-4; the match to TRBD1 covers 9 bases. The CDR3 consists of 15 residues. V shed 6 bases and J 7 bases; nucleotides not matched to a gene: 9. As DNA, the CDR3 is TGTGCCAGCAGGGAGGGACAGGGCGACGGCGGGGAGCTGTTTTTT. Protein product: CASREGQGDGGELFF.

This clonotype was counted ten times or more. The gene calls are TRBV5-1 and TRBJ2-3, with 10 bases matching TRBD2. Germline V lookup: CDR1 SGHRS, CDR2 YFSETQ. V shed 2 bases, J shed 0 bases, and the junction held 3 bases outside the gene matches. The CDR3 consists of 16 residues. The CDR3 sequence: CASSFSLAGSTDTQYF. The DNA of the CDR3 is TGCGCCAGCAGCTTCTCACTAGCGGGGAGCACAGATACGCAGTATTTT.

Notes on this clonotype: This may be a read error: a much more frequent sequence differs by one nucleotide. The V gene is TRBV9, the J gene TRBJ2-5, with 13 bases identical to TRBD2. The J call is doubtful: the DNA matches TRBJ2-1 better. The germline gives CDR1 SGDLS, CDR2 YYNGEE. This CDR3 has 17 amino acids. CDR3: CASSVRRTSGSQETQFF. The CDR3 nucleotides read TGTGCCAGCAGCGTCCGCCGGACTAGCGGGAGCCAAGAGACCCAGTTCTTC.

This clonotype was counted ten times or more. This sequence joins TRBV20-1 and TRBJ2-5, with TRBD2 matching over 15 bases. The J segment lost 2 bases and the V segment lost 1 base, leaving 5 bases of the junction unmatched. Germline CDR1 and CDR2: DFQATT and SNEGSKA (reference sequence). CDR3 length: 17 residues. In nucleotides, the CDR3 is TGCAGTGCTAGAGCCTTAGGACTAGCGGGGGGGCAAGAGACCCAGTACTTC. It encodes CSARALGLAGGQETQYF.

The chain recombines TRBV29-1 with TRBJ2-3; D gene uncertain. Trimming took 7 bases from V and 3 from J, leaving 8 bases between them. The CDR3 has 11 residues. CDR1 is SQVTM, CDR2 ANQGSEA, per germline. The CDR3 spells CSGRHTDTQYF. CDR3 nucleotides: TGCAGCGGCCGACATACAGATACGCAGTATTTT.

CDR3 nucleotide sequence: TGCAGCGTGCCCGAGCGGGAATCTTACAATGAGCAGTACTTC. Amino acid sequence: CSVPERESYNEQYF. V gene TRBV29-1 combines with J gene TRBJ2-1; TRBD2 agrees at 7 bases. The J call is doubtful: the DNA matches TRBJ2-7 better. The CDR3 is made up of 14 amino acids. CDR1 is SQVTM, CDR2 ANQGSEA, per germline.

The chain carries TRBV15 and TRBJ2-1, with D maybe TRBD1 (5 bases). The V end was cut by 1 base, the J end by 8 bases, with 12 bases between. The CDR3 length is 14 residues. CDR1 LNHNV and CDR2 YYDKDF come from the germline V gene (reference sequence). The CDR3 coding sequence is TGTGCCACCAGCAGAGTCAAAAGGGGTGATGAGCAGTTCTTC. This encodes CATSRVKRGDEQFF.

V usage is TRBV3-1 and J usage is TRBJ2-5; either TRBD1 or TRBD2 may fit D (5 bases each). Looked up from germline, CDR1 is LGHDT and CDR2 is YNNKEL (reference sequence). The CDR3 is 17 amino acids. The V end lost 4 bases, the J end lost 1 base, and 19 bases lay between the germline ends. This CDR3 reads CASSPLGVAPLQETQYF. DNA of the CDR3: TGTGCCAGCAGCCCCCTAGGGGTAGCGCCACTCCAAGAGACCCAGTACTTC.